One sample yielded the 20 T cell receptor beta chains listed below, sequenced in a study of read filtering for tumor transcriptome and immune sequencing. This library used roughly 400 ng RNA and molecular barcoded adaptors spanning alpha/delta and beta/gamma chains. TCRdb re-called the reads through MiXCR, storing one row per CDR3 protein. The table has fewer than 150,000 distinct CDR3 sequences, roughly 13% seen once. The sequenced sample was a population of CD138-negative cells sorted from bone marrow. The receptors were gathered from a donor at least 40 years old with multiple myeloma.

As concerns this clonotype: An end of the junction does not agree with germline; a read error may underlie this. This chain uses TRBV2 with TRBJ1-1; D may be TRBD1 (5 bases). The CDR3 totals 14 residues. CDR1 is SNHLY, CDR2 FYNNEI, per germline. The CDR3 loop reads CASSEAGVVTEALF. CDR3 in DNA: TGTGCCAGCAGTGAAGCAGGGGTGGTCACTGAAGCTCTCTTT.

This chain joins TRBV18 and TRBJ2-5; TRBD2 is a possible D gene (6 bases). Trimming took off 3 bases at V and 6 bases at J, with 14 bases between the two ends. The length of the CDR3 is 14 residues. The germline CDR1 and CDR2 sequences are KGHSH and LQKENI. CDR3 DNA sequence: TGTGCCAGCTCACCCGGGGACTCCCTGCAGACCCAGTACTTC. This codes for CASSPGDSLQTQYF. Drawing the rest from reference TRBV18 and TRBJ2-5, the complete variable domain is NAGVMQNPRHLVRRRGQEARLRCSPMKGHSHVYWYRQLPEEGLKFMVYLQKENIIDESGMPKERFSAEFPKEGPSILRIQQVVRGDSAAYFCASSPGDSLQTQYFGPGTRLLVL.

This clonotype was counted between two and nine times. Germline is not matched at one junction end, which may reflect a read error. This rearrangement joins TRBV19 to TRBJ2-1; 9 nucleotides agree with TRBD2. This CDR3 comprises 18 residues. In germline, CDR1 is LNHDA, CDR2 SQIVND (reference sequence). CDR3 protein: CASGISGLAGSSYNEQFF. CDR3 in DNA: TGTGCCAGTGGTATATCAGGGCTAGCGGGGAGCTCCTACAATGAGCAGTTCTTC.

This clonotype was counted at least ten times. The chain uses TRBV7-8 and TRBJ1-5, with D uncertain. The CDR3 has 15 residues. Per germline, CDR1 SGHVS and CDR2 FQNEAQ. V lost 9 bases and J lost 0, with 15 bases in between. The DNA of the CDR3 is TGTGCCAGTGGGATCGCCGGTCTTAGCAATCAGCCCCAGCATTTT. Encoded protein: CASGIAGLSNQPQHF.

This clonotype was picked up many times. The genes are TRBV3-1 and TRBJ1-5; a weak D match, TRBD1 (5 bases). The germline CDR1 and CDR2 sequences are LGHDT and YNNKEL (reference sequence). The V gene lost 4 bases and the J gene lost 4 bases, with 8 bases spanning the gap. The CDR3 loop spans 13 amino acids. CDR3 sequence (DNA): TGTGCCAGCAGCCGGGGGGGAAATCAGCCCCAGCATTTT. This encodes CASSRGGNQPQHF.

Points on this clonotype: This clone may be a read error of a much larger clone one base away. The genes are TRBV6-2 or TRBV6-3 and TRBJ2-2; a weak D match, TRBD2 (6 bases). The V gene's germline CDR1 is MNHEY and CDR2 SVGEGT. The CDR3 consists of 15 residues. CDR3 residues: CASSYSRLRTGGLFF. CDR3 coding DNA: TGTGCCAGCAGTTACAGCAGGTTGAGGACCGGGGGGCTGTTTTTT.

There are many counts of this clonotype. The chain has TRBV7-9 and TRBJ2-1; maybe TRBD2 (5 bases). The CDR3 extends over 17 amino acids. Germline V CDR1 and CDR2: SEHNR, FQNEAQ (reference sequence). The V end lost 0 bases, the J end lost 2 bases, and 14 bases lay between the germline ends. In DNA, the CDR3 is TGTGCCAGCAGCTTAGCGAGCGGAGGAAGGGCCTACAATGAGCAGTTCTTC. Translated, it gives CASSLASGGRAYNEQFF.

Turning to this clonotype: It is likely a read error: a sequence one base away is far more abundant. V and J are TRBV7-6 and TRBJ2-1, with 9 bases aligning to TRBD2. Germline CDR1 SGHVS, CDR2 FNYEAQ. The CDR3 has 14 amino acids. CDR3 loop: CASSLSSGNNERFF. The CDR3 DNA follows: TGTGCTAGCAGCTTATCTAGCGGGAACAATGAGCGGTTCTTC.

This clonotype has ten or more counts. The J gene is TRBJ1-1, the V gene TRBV29-1; TRBD1 matches at 8 bases. Germline V gene lookup returns CDR1 SQVTM and CDR2 ANQGSEA. The CDR3 has 13 residues. V gave up 7 bases and J gave up 4 bases; unmatched junction bases: 8. CDR3 DNA sequence: TGCAGCGCCAGACAGGGGAGGAGCACTGAAGCTTTCTTT. This codes for CSARQGRSTEAFF.

This clonotype was seen repeatedly, ten times or more. The chain uses TRBV12-3 or TRBV12-4 and TRBJ2-1; 12 bases map to TRBD2. V trimming: 5 bases; J trimming: 9 bases; junction bases outside the gene matches: 11. This CDR3 spans 16 amino acids. The CDR3 bases are TGTGCCAGCAGTACACTAGCGGGAGGAACGGGAGGTGAGCAGTTCTTC. Amino acids: CASSTLAGGTGGEQFF.

This clonotype has more than one count but fewer than ten. The rearrangement uses TRBV15 and TRBJ2-1; weak D call: TRBD1 (6 bases). Trimming removed 0 bases at V and 8 bases at J, with 8 bases between. Germline V lookup: CDR1 LNHNV, CDR2 YYDKDF (reference sequence). The CDR3 covers 13 residues. This chain's CDR3 is CATSRDTGYEQFF. In DNA form, the CDR3 reads TGTGCCACCAGCAGAGATACAGGGTATGAGCAGTTCTTC.

With regard to this clonotype: A much larger clone lies one base from this, so it may be a read error. The chain employs TRBV4-1 and TRBJ2-3, with 8 bases identical to TRBD1. Germline V gives CDR1 MGHRA, CDR2 YSYEKL. CDR3 length: 15 amino acids. The trim removed 3 bases at V and 3 bases at J, leaving 5 bases unmatched. In DNA, the CDR3 is TGCGCCAGCAGCCACTGGGACAGGATTACAGATACGCAGTATTTT. This encodes CASSHWDRITDTQYF.

V and J are TRBV3-1 and TRBJ2-3, with TRBD2 matching 8 bases. The CDR3 sequence is 15 residues long. Germline CDR1 and CDR2: LGHDT and YNNKEL (reference sequence). The ends lost 1 base at V and 4 bases at J; junction bases unmatched: 4. CDR3 amino acids: CASSQAGGLPDTQYF. The CDR3 region has the DNA TGTGCCAGCAGCCAAGCGGGGGGGCTCCCAGATACGCAGTATTTT.

At least ten counts were recorded for this clonotype. The V call is TRBV7-2, the J call TRBJ2-3; no clear D gene. The CDR3 totals 13 residues. CDR1 and CDR2 from the germline V gene are SGHTA and FQGNSA. V was pared by 3 bases and J by 6 bases, with 10 bases between. For the CDR3, the DNA is TGTGCCAGCAGCTTCGGTAGAGCGGATACGCAGTATTTT. This encodes CASSFGRADTQYF.

Ten or more counts support this clonotype. The chain couples TRBV5-1 to TRBJ1-5; a weak D match, TRBD1 (5 bases). The CDR3 contains 15 residues. Per the germline V gene, CDR1 is SGHRS and CDR2 is YFSETQ. V lost 0 bases, J lost 5 bases, and 12 bases lay in between. CDR3 region: CASSLGQTTDQPQHF. Written as DNA, the CDR3 is TGCGCCAGCAGCTTGGGACAGACTACCGATCAGCCCCAGCATTTT.

A note on this clonotype: A much bigger clone sits one base away, suggesting this may be a read error. This chain joins TRBV20-1 and TRBJ2-7, with D perhaps TRBD2 (5 bases). Germline assignment: CDR1 DFQATT and CDR2 SNEGSKA (reference sequence). V was trimmed by 1 base and J by 4 bases, leaving 14 bases between them. The CDR3 sequence is 14 residues long. The CDR3 loop reads CSARVPSRRYEQYF. The CDR3 DNA reads TGCAGTGCTAGAGTCCCTAGCAGGAGGTACGAGCAGTACTTC.

This clonotype was seen ten or more times. The V call is TRBV11-2, the J call TRBJ2-1; 8 positions match TRBD2. In germline, CDR1 is SGHAT, CDR2 FQNNGV. This CDR3 region has 16 residues. V dropped 5 bases and J dropped 9; count of bases not matched to a gene: 15. The CDR3 nucleotides are TGTGCCAGCAGCCCCACCGGGACTAGGTCCGTTAGTGAGCAGTTCTTC. This encodes CASSPTGTRSVSEQFF.

The chain uses TRBV10-3 and TRBJ2-7; 10 nucleotides line up with TRBD1. Per germline, CDR1 ENHRY and CDR2 SYGVKD. J lost 3 bases, V lost 4 bases, and 0 bases had no gene match. The CDR3 covers 13 residues. In DNA, the CDR3 is TGTGCCATCAGTGGGGACAGGGGCTACGAGCAGTACTTC. Translated: CAISGDRGYEQYF.

This clonotype was counted at least ten times. The CDR3 coding sequence is TGTGCCAGCAGTTACAGCAATGAGCAGTTCTTC. Protein sequence: CASSYSNEQFF. The chain employs TRBV6-5 and TRBJ2-1; D gene ambiguous. Per the germline V gene, CDR1 is MNHEY and CDR2 is SVGAGI. The CDR3 is made up of 11 amino acids. With 2 bases removed from V and 6 bases from J, the gap between germline ends came to 2 bases.

This clonotype was seen more than once but under ten times. This may come from a read error, since a much larger clone is one base off. The gene calls are TRBV28 and TRBJ2-5, with a possible D match to TRBD2 (6 bases). CDR3 length equals 11 residues. Per the germline V gene, CDR1 is MDHEN and CDR2 is SYDVKM. The CDR3 sequence is CVSGHQETQYF. The CDR3 DNA sequence: TGTGTCAGCGGGCACCAAGAGACCCAGTACTTC.